Here is one T cell receptor beta chain with its context. The entry originates in a study of CD8+ T cells in alopecia areata. At the level of the study: Each of the treated patients was given oral tofacitinib, 5 to 10 mg twice daily, for moderate-to-severe alopecia areata. For treated patients, severity scores reflected the percentage of scalp area affected.

Trimming cost V 3 bases and J 2 bases, with 12 bases left between them. The CDR3 has 15 residues. From germline, CDR1 is MGHDK and CDR2 SYGVNS. In each case, RNA was isolated and then reverse transcribed into cDNA as the sequencing template. Assay: immunoSEQ multiplex PCR; the TCRdb copy retains only in-frame clones and omits some. The repertoire holds 110,000 or so clones, with roughly 56% as singletons. The treatment was: oral pan-JAK inhibitor, 5-10 mg twice daily. The chain uses TRBV25-1 and TRBJ2-3; tentatively, D is TRBD1 (5 bases). The sequenced sample was CD4+ T cells sorted from blood, obtained at week 24, from a patient treated with tofacitinib. The receptor comes from a human donor with alopecia areata. CDR3 protein: CASSDDLDTTDTQYF. Here the CDR3 DNA reads TGTGCCAGCAGTGATGATTTGGACACCACAGATACGCAGTATTTT.